This T cell receptor (beta chain) was sequenced in a study of T cells after yellow fever vaccination. Study conclusions and caveats: CD4 and CD8 compartments shared a small share of clonotypes, likely from convergent recombination.

This clonotype came up a few times. Its antigen remains unidentified. Unmatched junction bases numbered 11, after V lost 0 bases and J lost 1 base. Germline CDR1 is LGHNA and CDR2 is YNFKEQ. The CDR3 covers 19 residues. TCRdb processed the 5' RACE reads anew with MiXCR; each CDR3 protein has one entry. The sample holds a few hundred thousand distinct CDR3 sequences, 5.5% to 8.5% seen once. The sequenced sample was CD4+ T cells sorted from PBMCs, obtained on the day of the yellow fever booster vaccination. The chain joins TRBV4-2 to TRBJ2-3, with 9 bases fitting TRBD2. The TCR sequence derives from a man younger than 45 who received the YFV17D yellow fever vaccine. The CDR3 coding sequence is TGTGCCAGCAGCCAAGAAGGGGGTAGCGGGAGTGGGGGCACAGATACGCAGTATTTT. Residues: CASSQEGGSGSGGTDTQYF.